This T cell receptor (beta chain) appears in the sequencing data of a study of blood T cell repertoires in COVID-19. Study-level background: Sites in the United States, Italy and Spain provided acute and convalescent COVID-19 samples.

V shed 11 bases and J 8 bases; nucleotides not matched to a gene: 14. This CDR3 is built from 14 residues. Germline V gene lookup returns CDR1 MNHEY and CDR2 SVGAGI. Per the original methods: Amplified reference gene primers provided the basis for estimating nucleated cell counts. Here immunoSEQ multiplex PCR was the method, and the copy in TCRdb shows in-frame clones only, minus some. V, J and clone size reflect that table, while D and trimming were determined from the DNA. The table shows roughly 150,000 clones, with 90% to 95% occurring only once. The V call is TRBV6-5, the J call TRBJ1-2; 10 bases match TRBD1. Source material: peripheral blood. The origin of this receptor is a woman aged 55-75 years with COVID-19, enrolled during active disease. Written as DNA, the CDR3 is TGTGCCGGAACATCCAGGAGGACAGGGGGAGGCTACACCTTC. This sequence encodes CAGTSRRTGGGYTF.